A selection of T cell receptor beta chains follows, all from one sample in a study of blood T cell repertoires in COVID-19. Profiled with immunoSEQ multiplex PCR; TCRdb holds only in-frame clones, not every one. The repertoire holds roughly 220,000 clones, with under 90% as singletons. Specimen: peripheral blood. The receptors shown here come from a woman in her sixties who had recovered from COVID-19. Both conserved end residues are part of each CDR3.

CDR3: CSASGESYEQYF
J: TRBJ2-7
V: TRBV29-1

CDR3: CASSLGRTEAFF
J: TRBJ1-1
V: TRBV5-6

CDR3: CASSYSERGSGNTIYF
J: TRBJ1-3
V: TRBV6-6

CDR3: CATSASGAVREQFF
J: TRBJ2-1
V: TRBV24-1

CDR3: CASSLAPGTIRSYNEQFF
J: TRBJ2-1
V: TRBV5-1

CDR3: CASSQDRAGNQPQHF
J: TRBJ1-5
V: TRBV4-3

CDR3: CASSYSFGRGHEKLFF
J: TRBJ1-4
V: TRBV6-5

CDR3: CASSRAGGVETEAFF
J: TRBJ1-1
V: TRBV4-1

CDR3: CASSHSGTGYNEQFF
J: TRBJ2-1
V: TRBV3-1/TRBV3-2

CDR3: CASRPAGSGRAEAFF
J: TRBJ1-1
V: TRBV7-9